This TCR beta chain was retrieved from a study of control samples from healthy donors and cancer patients. Germline V lookup: CDR1 SGHVS, CDR2 FQNEAQ. V trimming: 4 bases; J trimming: 3 bases; junction bases outside the gene matches: 16. CDR3 length: 19 amino acids. This clone was picked up one time. TCRdb's copy holds only in-frame clones and misses some; the assay was immunoSEQ multiplex PCR. Among about 89,000 clones listed, over 75% were seen once. The clonotype was recovered from a woman aged 35 to 49 in good health. The sequenced sample was blood. The chain carries TRBV7-8 and TRBJ2-4; 9 positions agree with TRBD2. The CDR3 protein is CASSSAAGGPWEGKNIQYF. In nucleotides, the CDR3 is TGTGCCAGCAGCTCCGCGGCGGGGGGGCCGTGGGAGGGCAAAAACATTCAGTACTTC.